This T cell receptor (beta chain) was obtained from a study of regulatory T cells in long-lasting Graves disease. This clonotype was picked up many times. Time point of the sample: newly diagnosed GD, antithyroid drugs for less than 3 months. RNA from PBMCs was the source of the TCR library. American Thyroid Association guidelines served as the basis for diagnosing Graves' disease. Construction of TCR beta libraries relied on iRepertoire HTBI primers and on Arm-PCR targeting CDR3 regions. TCRdb passed the multiplex PCR reads through MiXCR, listing each CDR3 protein once. The sample holds a few hundred thousand distinct CDR3 sequences; about 12% are singletons and the top ten take 15% to 20%. These sequences were also reported in another study, on T cells in Graves' hyperthyroidism and ophthalmopathy. Per that study: Each diagnosis was grounded in clinical symptoms, serum thyroxine and TRAb, thyroid ultrasound, and orbital computed tomography. The model made its ophthalmopathy prediction, and onset followed a median roughly 6.5 months later.

This clonotype was sampled from a woman aged 18-29 years with Graves disease. The specimen comprised peripheral blood mononuclear cells (PBMCs), sampled at new diagnosis, from a patient treated with antithyroid drugs.

The CDR3 loop reads CSVGPRTSGGAGETQYF. Written as DNA, the CDR3 is TGCAGCGTCGGCCCGCGGACTAGCGGGGGGGCCGGAGAGACCCAGTACTTC. This chain uses TRBV29-1 with TRBJ2-5; 15 bases are a match to TRBD2. The J segment lost 4 bases and the V segment lost 6 bases, leaving 12 bases of the junction unmatched. This CDR3 contains 17 residues. The V gene's germline CDR1 is SQVTM and CDR2 ANQGSEA.